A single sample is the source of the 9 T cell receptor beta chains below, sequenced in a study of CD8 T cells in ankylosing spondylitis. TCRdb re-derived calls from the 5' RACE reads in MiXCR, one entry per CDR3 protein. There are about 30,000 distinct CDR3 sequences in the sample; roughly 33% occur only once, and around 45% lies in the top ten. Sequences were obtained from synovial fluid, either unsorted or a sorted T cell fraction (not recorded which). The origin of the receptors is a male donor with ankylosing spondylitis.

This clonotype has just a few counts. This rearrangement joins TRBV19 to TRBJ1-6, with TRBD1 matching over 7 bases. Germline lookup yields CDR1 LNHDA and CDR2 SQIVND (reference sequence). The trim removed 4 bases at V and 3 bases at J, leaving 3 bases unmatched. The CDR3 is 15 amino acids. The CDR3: CASSTDRNYNSPLHF. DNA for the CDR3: TGTGCCAGTAGTACGGACAGGAACTATAATTCACCCCTCCACTTT.

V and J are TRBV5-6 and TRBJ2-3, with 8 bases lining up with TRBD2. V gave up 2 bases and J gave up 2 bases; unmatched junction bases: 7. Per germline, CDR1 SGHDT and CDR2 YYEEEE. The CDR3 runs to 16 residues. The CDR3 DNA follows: TGTGCCAGCAGCTTAACAGCGGGAGTGTTCACAGATACGCAGTATTTT. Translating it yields CASSLTAGVFTDTQYF.

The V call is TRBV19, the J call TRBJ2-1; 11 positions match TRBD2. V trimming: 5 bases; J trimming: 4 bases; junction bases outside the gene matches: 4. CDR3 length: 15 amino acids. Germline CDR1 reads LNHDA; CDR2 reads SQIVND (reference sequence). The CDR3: CASSLAGGPYNEQFF. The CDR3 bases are TGTGCCAGTAGTTTAGCGGGAGGGCCGTACAATGAGCAGTTCTTC.

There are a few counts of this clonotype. The CDR3 reads CASSPQGVGYEQYF. For the CDR3, the DNA is TGTGCCAGCAGCCCTCAGGGGGTTGGGTACGAGCAGTACTTC. V is TRBV9 and J is TRBJ2-7; 7 nucleotides line up with TRBD1. The junction had 8 bases not matched to a gene; V was cut back by 4 bases and J by 4 bases. The CDR3 is made up of 14 amino acids. The germline CDR1 and CDR2 sequences are SGDLS and YYNGEE.

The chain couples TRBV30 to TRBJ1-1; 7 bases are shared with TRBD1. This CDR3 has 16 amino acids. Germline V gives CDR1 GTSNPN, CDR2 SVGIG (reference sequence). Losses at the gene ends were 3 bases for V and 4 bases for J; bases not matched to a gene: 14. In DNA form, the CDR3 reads TGTGCCTGGAGAATCCGGGTCAGGGGGTTCTTCACTGAAGCTTTCTTT. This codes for CAWRIRVRGFFTEAFF.

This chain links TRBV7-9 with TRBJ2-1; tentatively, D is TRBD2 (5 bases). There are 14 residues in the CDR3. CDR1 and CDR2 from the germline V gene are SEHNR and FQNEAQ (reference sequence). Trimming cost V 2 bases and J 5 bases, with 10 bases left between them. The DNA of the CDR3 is TGTGCCAGCAGCTTACCTAGCTCAGACAATGAGCAGTTCTTC. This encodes CASSLPSSDNEQFF.

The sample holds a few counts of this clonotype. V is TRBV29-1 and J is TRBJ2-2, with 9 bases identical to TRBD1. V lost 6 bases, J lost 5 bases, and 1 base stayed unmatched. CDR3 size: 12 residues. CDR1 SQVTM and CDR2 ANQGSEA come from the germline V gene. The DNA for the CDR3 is TGCAGCGTCGGGACAGGGACCGGGGAGCTGTTTTTT. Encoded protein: CSVGTGTGELFF.

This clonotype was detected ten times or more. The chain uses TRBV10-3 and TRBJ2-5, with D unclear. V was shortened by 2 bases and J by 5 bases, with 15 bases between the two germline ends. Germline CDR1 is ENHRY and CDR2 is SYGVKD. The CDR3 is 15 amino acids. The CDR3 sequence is CAISEIAVSGETQYF. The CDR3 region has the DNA TGTGCCATCAGTGAGATCGCGGTCTCTGGGGAGACCCAGTACTTC.

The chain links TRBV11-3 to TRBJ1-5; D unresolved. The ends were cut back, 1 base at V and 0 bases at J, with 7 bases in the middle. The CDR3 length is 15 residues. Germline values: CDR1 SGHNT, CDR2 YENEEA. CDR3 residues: CASSLGRSSNQPQHF. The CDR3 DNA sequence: TGTGCCAGCAGCTTAGGGCGGTCTAGCAATCAGCCCCAGCATTTT.